These 28 T cell receptor beta chains originate from one sample sequenced in a study of T cell repertoires in cytomegalovirus infection (dated by TCRdb to between 2018 and 2021). TCRdb lists the instrument as Illumina HiSeq 1500. TCRdb trimmed public reads at Q25 via fastp, called clones via MiXCR and kept in-frame beta chains. Under each unique CDR3 protein, matching rows form one entry showing the most common genes and DNA. The sample includes about 490,000 distinct CDR3 sequences, with approximately 11% observed a single time. Around 9.6% of the sample is held by the ten biggest clonotypes. The sample taken for sequencing was PBMCs. These receptors all stem from a human donor in good health (CMV status not recorded). Some clones in this sample may be carry-over from other donors' samples.

There are many counts of this clonotype. The rearrangement links TRBV6-6 to TRBJ2-3, with D hard to call. The CDR3 covers 14 residues. Trimming pared 0 bases from V and 0 bases from J, leaving 4 bases between. Germline V lookup: CDR1 MNHNY, CDR2 SVGAGI (reference sequence). The CDR3 sequence: CASSYSGSTDTQYF. The DNA of the CDR3 is TGTGCCAGCAGTTACTCAGGTAGCACAGATACGCAGTATTTT.

J is TRBJ2-2 and V is TRBV3-1; D is uncertain. V lost 4 bases and J lost 6, with 6 bases in between. CDR1 LGHDT and CDR2 YNNKEL come from the germline V gene (reference sequence). This CDR3 region has 12 residues. CDR3 amino acids: CASSRFAGELFF. The CDR3 nucleotides read TGTGCCAGCAGCCGGTTCGCCGGGGAGCTGTTTTTT.

This clonotype has just a few counts. The chain employs TRBV6-5 and TRBJ2-2; the D gene is possibly TRBD2 (5 bases). The germline V gene encodes CDR1 MNHEY and CDR2 SVGAGI. The CDR3 has 13 residues. V lost 6 bases and J 3 bases, leaving 8 bases between the germline ends. For the CDR3, the DNA is TGTGCCAGCAGGAGCGGTTACACCGGGGAGCTGTTTTTT. Its translation: CASRSGYTGELFF.

With regard to this clonotype: A much larger clone lies one base from this, so it may be a read error. CDR3 protein: CASKPTGMNTEAFF. The DNA of the CDR3 is TGTGCCAGCAAGCCGACAGGGATGAACACTGAAGCTTTCTTT. This rearrangement joins TRBV6-2 or TRBV6-3 to TRBJ1-1; 7 nucleotides agree with TRBD1. Trimming at V came to 7 bases and at J to 0 bases, leaving 5 bases not matched to a gene. The CDR3 length is 14 residues. In germline, CDR1 is MNHEY, CDR2 SVGEGT.

A remark on this clonotype: A much larger clone lies a single base off, so this may be a read error. CDR3 DNA: TGTGCCACCAATAGCAGCACTAGCACAGATACGCAGTATTTT. Translating gives CATNSSTSTDTQYF. This chain connects TRBV19 to TRBJ2-3, with no clear D. Germline V CDR1 and CDR2: LNHDA, SQIVND (reference sequence). The V gene lost 10 bases and the J gene lost 0 bases, with 14 bases spanning the gap. The CDR3 has 14 residues.

This chain connects TRBV7-9 to TRBJ1-4; D call uncertain. The CDR3 runs to 13 residues. Germline lookup yields CDR1 SEHNR and CDR2 FQNEAQ (reference sequence). The V end lost 1 base, the J end lost 8 bases, and 8 bases lay between the germline ends. CDR3 region: CASSLEGREKLFF. In nucleotides, the CDR3 is TGTGCCAGCAGCTTAGAGGGTAGAGAAAAACTGTTTTTT.

Regarding this clonotype: A read error is possible here, since a much larger clone lies one base away. The chain joins TRBV28 to TRBJ2-7; a possible D gene is TRBD1 (5 bases). The CDR3 runs to 11 residues. V was clipped by 5 bases and J by 5 bases, with 7 bases between them. CDR1 and CDR2 from the germline V gene are MDHEN and SYDVKM. Here the CDR3 reads CASSVRDEQYF. CDR3 DNA sequence: TGTGCCAGCAGTGTCAGGGACGAGCAGTACTTC.

This chain connects TRBV20-1 to TRBJ2-3; D is unclear. Between the trimmed V and J ends, which lost 3 bases and 6 bases, there was a span of 13 bases. CDR3 length: 13 residues. Per the germline V gene, CDR1 is DFQATT and CDR2 is SNEGSKA (reference sequence). CDR3 sequence: CSARNPLLDTQYF. In nucleotides, the CDR3 is TGCAGTGCTAGGAATCCACTCTTGGATACGCAGTATTTT.

This clonotype showed up just a few times. V is TRBV24-1 and J is TRBJ2-1; the D is unclear. Germline V gene sequence: CDR1 KGHDR, CDR2 SFDVKD. The CDR3 runs to 16 residues. V shed 1 base and J shed 6 bases, with 15 bases lying between them. The CDR3 nucleotides read TGTGCCACCAGTGATTTAGGAGTTACCCCCCCCAATGAGCAGTTCTTC. This codes for CATSDLGVTPPNEQFF.

This clonotype was seen repeatedly, ten times or more. A junction boundary mismatches the germline segment, possibly from a read error. J is TRBJ2-7 and V is TRBV7-7; possible D gene TRBD1, 6 bases. The CDR3 is made up of 14 amino acids. Germline CDR1 and CDR2: SSHAT and FNYEAQ (reference sequence). In nucleotides, the CDR3 is TGTGCTAGCAGCAAAACGGACAGTTCCTACGAGCAGTACTTC. Translated: CASSKTDSSYEQYF. Using reference TRBV7-7 and TRBJ2-7 for the parts outside the CDR3, the full variable domain is GAGVSQSPRYKVTKRGQDVTLRCDPISSHATLYWYQQALGQGPEFLTYFNYEAQPDKSGLPSDRFSAERPEGSISTLTIQRTEQRDSAMYRCASSKTDSSYEQYFGPGTRLTVT.

Concerning this clonotype itself: A much larger clone is a single base away; this may be a read error. This chain uses TRBV20-1 with TRBJ1-5; 8 bases are a match to TRBD1. The CDR3 totals 15 residues. Germline V CDR1 and CDR2: DFQATT, SNEGSKA (reference sequence). CDR3 nucleotides: TGCAATGCTAGAGATGGGGGACAGGGCAATCAGCCCCAGCATTTT. It yields the protein CNARDGGQGNQPQHF.

This clonotype showed up many times. This chain joins TRBV7-9 and TRBJ2-5; 13 nucleotides agree with TRBD2. The germline CDR1 and CDR2 sequences are SEHNR and FQNEAQ (reference sequence). Trimming removed 5 bases from V and 5 bases from J; junction bases left unmatched: 2. This CDR3 contains 14 residues. The CDR3 nucleotides read TGTGCCAGCAGCCCGGGACTAGCGGGGGAGACCCAGTACTTC. This gives the protein CASSPGLAGETQYF.

This chain joins TRBV10-3 and TRBJ2-3, with 7 bases fitting TRBD2. The germline gives CDR1 ENHRY, CDR2 SYGVKD. This CDR3 is 13 amino acids long. Trimming removed 8 bases from V and 5 bases from J; junction bases left unmatched: 7. Written as DNA, the CDR3 is TGTGCCATCGGGGAGGGATGGGTAGATACGCAGTATTTT. Translating it yields CAIGEGWVDTQYF.

This clonotype was counted once. This sequence may be a read error, since a much larger clone differs from it by one base. The chain joins TRBV4-2 to TRBJ2-5, with 13 positions matching TRBD2. The CDR3 contains 17 residues. CDR1 LGHNA and CDR2 YNFKEQ come from the germline V gene. As DNA, the CDR3 is TGTGTCAGCAGCCCCCGACTAGCGGGGGGCCCTCGAGAGACCCAGTACTTC. Its protein is CVSSPRLAGGPRETQYF.

The J gene is TRBJ2-1, the V gene TRBV20-1; 15 nucleotides line up with TRBD2. CDR1 is DFQATT and CDR2 is SNEGSKA in the germline V gene (reference sequence). CDR3 length: 13 amino acids. The CDR3 DNA sequence: TGCAGCATCGGGACTAGCGGGAGGAATGAGCAGTTCTTC. Its translation: CSIGTSGRNEQFF.

This clonotype was found many times. This rearrangement joins TRBV12-3 or TRBV12-4 to TRBJ1-1; 9 nucleotides align to TRBD1. The CDR3 contains 14 residues. The J segment lost 10 bases and the V segment lost 4 bases, leaving 10 bases of the junction unmatched. The CDR3 nucleotides read TGTGCCAGCAGTTCCGCCTACAGGGGGCAAGGAGCTTTCTTT. Residues: CASSSAYRGQGAFF.

This clonotype was counted many times. The V call is TRBV2, the J call TRBJ1-2; unclear D gene. V shed 9 bases and J shed 7 bases, with 15 bases lying between them. The germline CDR1 and CDR2 sequences are SNHLY and FYNNEI. There are 12 residues in the CDR3. CDR3: CASNPAGFGYTF. The CDR3 DNA is TGTGCCAGTAACCCGGCGGGGTTTGGCTACACCTTC.

This clonotype has just a few counts. This rearrangement joins TRBV5-8 to TRBJ2-4; D uncertain. Trimming stripped 0 bases from V and 0 bases from J, with 10 bases between. CDR3 length: 16 amino acids. The germline V gene encodes CDR1 SGHTS and CDR2 YDEGEE. The CDR3 coding sequence is TGTGCCAGCAGCTTGGAACAGCACCTAGCCAAAAACATTCAGTACTTC. Translated: CASSLEQHLAKNIQYF.

In this sample, this clonotype turned up a few times. CDR3 sequence reads: CSAREIVQAAREQYF. The CDR3 DNA reads as TGCAGTGCTAGAGAGATAGTTCAGGCCGCGAGGGAGCAGTACTTC. The chain joins TRBV20-1 to TRBJ2-7; D remains ambiguous. The CDR3 loop spans 15 amino acids. Germline V gives CDR1 DFQATT, CDR2 SNEGSKA (reference sequence). V dropped 0 bases and J dropped 7 bases, with 19 bases sitting between them.

There are many counts of this clonotype. The CDR3 spells CASSLGKAPYEQYF. The CDR3 DNA reads TGTGCCAGCAGCTTGGGGAAGGCCCCTTACGAGCAGTACTTC. This rearrangement joins TRBV7-2 to TRBJ2-7; no firm D call. V lost 3 bases and J 4 bases, leaving 13 bases between the germline ends. Germline values: CDR1 SGHTA, CDR2 FQGNSA. The CDR3 is made up of 14 amino acids.

This clonotype was found many times. This chain connects TRBV12-5 to TRBJ2-2, with D unresolved. CDR1 LGHNT and CDR2 FRNRAP come from the germline V gene. The CDR3 spans 17 residues. With 0 bases removed from V and 1 base from J, the gap between germline ends came to 12 bases. The CDR3 coding sequence is TGTGCTAGTGGTTTGGTAGTCCTTCAGATGAACACCGGGGAGCTGTTTTTT. Its translation is CASGLVVLQMNTGELFF.

In the case of this clonotype: At one end, the junction sequence differs from germline, possibly due to a read error. The CDR3 loop is CATMTESTGKLFF. The CDR3 DNA is TGTGCCACCATGACAGAATCCACCGGGAAGCTGTTTTTT. This chain links TRBV24-1 with TRBJ2-2, with D possibly being TRBD1 or TRBD2 (5 bases each). The germline V gene encodes CDR1 KGHDR and CDR2 SFDVKD. The CDR3 loop spans 13 amino acids.

This clonotype was detected ten times or more. This chain uses TRBV11-2 with TRBJ2-5; D possibly uses TRBD1 or TRBD2 (5 bases each). Germline CDR1 reads SGHAT; CDR2 reads FQNNGV. The ends were cut back, 5 bases at V and 2 bases at J, with 33 bases in the middle. The CDR3 contains 21 residues. CDR3 nucleotides: TGTGCCAGCAGCCCCCACCCTGTTGGCAGGGCATCAACGACGGGACAAGAGACCCAGTACTTC. Translation gives CASSPHPVGRASTTGQETQYF.

This clonotype appeared many times. Written as DNA, the CDR3 is TGTGCCAGCAGCTTGTTAACAGGTGATCAGCCCCAGCATTTT. Protein: CASSLLTGDQPQHF. The V and J genes are TRBV5-5 and TRBJ1-5, with a weak D call TRBD1 (5 bases). Trimming removed 1 base at V and 5 bases at J, with 10 bases between. Germline lookup yields CDR1 SGHKS and CDR2 YYEKEE (reference sequence). This CDR3 is 14 amino acids long. Full variable domain (outside the CDR3, taken from reference TRBV5-5 and TRBJ1-5): DAGVTQSPTHLIKTRGQQVTLRCSPISGHKSVSWYQQVLGQGPQFIFQYYEKEERGRGNFPDRFSARQFPNYSSELNVNALLLGDSALYLCASSLLTGDQPQHFGDGTRLSIL.

In this sample, this clonotype turned up many times. The chain uses TRBV7-9 and TRBJ1-2; the D is unclear. Germline V gene lookup returns CDR1 SEHNR and CDR2 FQNEAQ (reference sequence). CDR3 length equals 13 residues. Trimming took off 0 bases at V and 5 bases at J, with 7 bases between the two ends. The CDR3 bases are TGTGCCAGCAGCTTAGCCGTCGATTATGGCTACACCTTC. Translated, it gives CASSLAVDYGYTF.

This clonotype was found once. The chain employs TRBV30 and TRBJ1-5; D remains unclear. Trimming pared 5 bases from V and 4 bases from J, leaving 15 bases between. Per the germline V gene, CDR1 is GTSNPN and CDR2 is SVGIG (reference sequence). This CDR3 contains 14 residues. The CDR3 DNA follows: TGTGCCTGGGCCTCCGGAGTTGGGAATCAGCCCCAGCATTTT. It specifies CAWASGVGNQPQHF.

This clonotype occurred many times. The chain couples TRBV5-1 to TRBJ2-3; TRBD2 matches 16 bases. Germline lookup yields CDR1 SGHRS and CDR2 YFSETQ. V dropped 3 bases and J dropped 1; count of bases not matched to a gene: 2. The CDR3 runs to 17 residues. CDR3 sequence: CASSSGTSGGGTDTQYF. The CDR3 DNA is TGCGCCAGCAGCTCCGGGACTAGCGGGGGGGGCACAGATACGCAGTATTTT.

This rearrangement joins TRBV20-1 to TRBJ2-1, with D unresolved. From germline, CDR1 is DFQATT and CDR2 SNEGSKA (reference sequence). The CDR3 spans 10 residues. Trimming left V 6 bases short and J 5 bases short, with 5 bases between. The CDR3 sequence: CSATHNEQFF. In DNA, the CDR3 is TGCAGTGCCACCCACAATGAGCAGTTCTTC.